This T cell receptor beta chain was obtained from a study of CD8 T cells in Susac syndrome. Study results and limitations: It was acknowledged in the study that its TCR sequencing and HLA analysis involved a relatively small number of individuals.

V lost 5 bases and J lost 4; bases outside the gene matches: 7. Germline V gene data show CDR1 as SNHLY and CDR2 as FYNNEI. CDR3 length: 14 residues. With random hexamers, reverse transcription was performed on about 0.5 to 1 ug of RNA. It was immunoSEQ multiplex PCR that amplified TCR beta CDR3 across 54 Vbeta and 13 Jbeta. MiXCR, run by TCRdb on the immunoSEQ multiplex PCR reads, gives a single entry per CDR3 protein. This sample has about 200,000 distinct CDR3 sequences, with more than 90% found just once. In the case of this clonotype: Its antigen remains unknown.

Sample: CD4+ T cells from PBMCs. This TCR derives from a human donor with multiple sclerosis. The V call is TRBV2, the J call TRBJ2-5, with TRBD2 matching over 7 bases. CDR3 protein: CASSPLREVETQYF. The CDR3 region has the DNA TGTGCCAGCAGTCCCTTACGGGAGGTAGAGACCCAGTACTTC.